This paragraph reports one TCR beta chain. The target antigen is unknown. Germline V gene sequence: CDR1 SGHRS, CDR2 YFSETQ. The V gene lost 1 base and the J gene lost 0 bases, with 8 bases spanning the gap. The CDR3 runs to 14 residues. The sample is drawn from a study of cytomegalovirus exposure and HLA in healthy donors. Notes on the study in general: In the 120 or so validation repertoires, just under 95% of cluster scores exceeded 0, per a later analysis.

Assay: immunoSEQ multiplex PCR; the TCRdb copy retains only in-frame clones and omits some. The table has about 150,000 clones, around 88% seen once. Sequencing used PBMCs. The TCR originated in a man younger than 30 in good health and CMV-seropositive. V gene TRBV5-1 combines with J gene TRBJ2-7; D is ambiguous. CDR3 loop: CASSLSVSSYEQYF. Written as DNA, the CDR3 is TGCGCCAGCAGCTTGTCGGTTAGCTCCTACGAGCAGTACTTC. Drawing the rest from reference TRBV5-1 and TRBJ2-7, the complete variable domain is KAGVTQTPRYLIKTRGQQVTLSCSPISGHRSVSWYQQTPGQGLQFLFEYFSETQRNKGNFPGRFSGRQFSNSRSEMNVSTLELGDSALYLCASSLSVSSYEQYFGPGTRLTVT.